Included here is one TCR beta chain sequence, with context. The target antigen is unknown. The entry originates in a study of graft-versus-host responses after intestinal transplantation. Study overall: Anti-thymocyte globulin induction preceded approximately three years of tacrolimus and steroid maintenance in all recipients. Whole-study results and caveats: GvH clones were found in recipient marrow; some appeared first in ileum or blood.

Profiled with immunoSEQ multiplex PCR; TCRdb holds only in-frame clones, not every one. The data contain around 100,000 clones, roughly 87% of them singletons. CDR3 length: 15 residues. The trim removed 4 bases at V and 5 bases at J, leaving 9 bases unmatched. CDR1 SNHLY and CDR2 FYNNEI come from the germline V gene. The TCR sequence derives from a human donor who was the organ donor for an intestinal transplant. The sample in question was unstimulated CD4+ T cells sorted from spleen or lymph node cells, obtained before transplant. The chain couples TRBV2 to TRBJ2-5; 8 positions match TRBD2. The CDR3 region is CASSAIGGGLETQYF. The DNA of the CDR3 is TGTGCCAGCAGTGCGATCGGGGGGGGCTTGGAGACCCAGTACTTC.